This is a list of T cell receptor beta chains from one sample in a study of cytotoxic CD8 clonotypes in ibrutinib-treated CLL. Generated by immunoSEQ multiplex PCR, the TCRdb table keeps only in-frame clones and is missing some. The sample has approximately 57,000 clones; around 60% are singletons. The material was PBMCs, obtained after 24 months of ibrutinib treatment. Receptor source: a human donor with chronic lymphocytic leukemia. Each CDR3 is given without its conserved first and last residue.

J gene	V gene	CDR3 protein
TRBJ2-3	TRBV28	AGSGGTGPTDTQY
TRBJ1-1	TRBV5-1	ASSPRGSVTEAF
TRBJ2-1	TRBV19	ASSGLAGIGEQF
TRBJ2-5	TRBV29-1	SVEEETQY
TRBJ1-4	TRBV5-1	ASSSGTVKTATNEKLF
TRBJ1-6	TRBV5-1	ASRIRTGPSPLH
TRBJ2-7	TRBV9	ASSVGGVNSYEQY
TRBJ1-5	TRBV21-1	ASSKEGRITSQPQH
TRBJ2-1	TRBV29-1	SVPSSALREQF
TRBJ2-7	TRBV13	ASSLSSNTYEQY
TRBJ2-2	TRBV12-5	ASGPSTSNTGELF
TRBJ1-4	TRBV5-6	ASRDGSVSNEKLF
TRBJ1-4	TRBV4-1	ASSRETGFGEKLF
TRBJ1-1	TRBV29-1	SVEDRGSRPPDTEAF
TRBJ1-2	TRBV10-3	AISEPGTPSYYGYT
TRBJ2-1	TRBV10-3	ASSGGPSYNEQF
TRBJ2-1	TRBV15	ATRLGQNSYNEQF
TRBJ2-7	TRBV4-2	ASSQGTGGNYEQY
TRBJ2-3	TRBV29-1	SVEDGGGTQY
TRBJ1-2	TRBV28	ASNREGNSNYGYT
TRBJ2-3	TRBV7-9	ASSLSGTDTQY
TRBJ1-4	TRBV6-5	ASPEGGARREKLF
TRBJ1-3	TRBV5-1	ASSPGTTRGNTIY
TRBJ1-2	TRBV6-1	ASSEARGYGYT
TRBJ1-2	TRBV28	ASSFSRVGTSYGYT
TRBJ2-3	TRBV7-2	ASSLEATGHTDTQY
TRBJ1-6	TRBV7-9	ASSHSPTEYNSPLH
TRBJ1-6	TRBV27	ASMWVKGLSYNSPLH
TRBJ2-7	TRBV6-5	ASSSLAGESRY
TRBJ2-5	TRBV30	AWKGGSGETQY
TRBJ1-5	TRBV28	ASSPVPQYQPQH
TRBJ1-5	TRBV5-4	ASSPEGDSNQPQH
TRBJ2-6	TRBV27	ASSSQLGANVLT
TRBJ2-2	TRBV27	ASSLKASRRAGELF
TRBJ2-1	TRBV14	ASSQDFGMGAGGNEQF
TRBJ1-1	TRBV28	ASSLPQGQAF
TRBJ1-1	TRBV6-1	AGGTVNTEAF
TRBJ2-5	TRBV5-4	ASSLGGTSKETQY
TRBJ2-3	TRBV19	ASSIILGTQY
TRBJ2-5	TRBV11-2	ASSSGTSGGTQY
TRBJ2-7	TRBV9	ASSVGWGTVSYEQY
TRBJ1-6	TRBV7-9	ASSLWGSPLH
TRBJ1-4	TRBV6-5	ASSYSTRVNEKLF
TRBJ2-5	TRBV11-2	ASSPGQGVLETQY
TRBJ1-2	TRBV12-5	ASGTQGYYGYT
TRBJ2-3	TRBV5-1	ASSRAGGADTQY
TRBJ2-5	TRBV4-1	ASSQAGQGKETQY
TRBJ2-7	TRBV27	ASSPLNVPIYEQY
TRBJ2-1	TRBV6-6	ASSYSSHEQF
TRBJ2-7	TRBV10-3	AINGQGKLYEQY
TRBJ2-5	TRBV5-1	ASSLSKREETQY
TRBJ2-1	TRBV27	ASSSGGAYNEQF
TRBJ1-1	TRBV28	ASSFGPRKAF
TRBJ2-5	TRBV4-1	ASSQDARAKETQY
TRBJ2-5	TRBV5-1	ASSVGGTAKETQY
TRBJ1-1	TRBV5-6	ASSLVGPRHDTEAF